Shown below are 20 T cell receptor beta chains from a single sample sequenced in a study of lymphopenia after photon versus proton radiotherapy. The table came from immunoSEQ multiplex PCR; TCRdb's copy has only in-frame clones and leaves some out. The sample comprises 30,000 to 45,000 clones, around 90% of which are singletons, and about 15% rests with the top ten. The starting material was peripheral blood, obtained from a patient treated with photon-based radiotherapy. The receptors originated from a man aged 55 to 70 with cholangiocarcinoma.

The chain joins TRBV6-5 to TRBJ2-7, with 7 bases matching TRBD1. There are 16 residues in the CDR3. V was pared by 0 bases and J by 3 bases, with 8 bases of the junction left unmatched. Germline assignment: CDR1 MNHEY and CDR2 SVGAGI. This chain's CDR3 is CASSYSSRGLVYEQYF. The CDR3, as DNA: TGTGCCAGCAGTTACTCGAGTAGGGGGCTGGTCTACGAGCAGTACTTC.

For the CDR3, the DNA is TGCGCCAGCAGCTTGGCAGGGGGGGACGAAAAACTGTTTTTT. It is translated as CASSLAGGDEKLFF. The chain links TRBV5-1 to TRBJ1-4; 7 bases agree with TRBD1. CDR1 is SGHRS, CDR2 YFSETQ, per germline. Trimming cost V 0 bases and J 8 bases; bases outside gene matches: 4. CDR3 length: 14 amino acids.

The chain employs TRBV6-6 and TRBJ2-5; 9 bases align to TRBD2. Judging by the DNA end, TRBJ2-7 fits better; the J call may be wrong. Germline V gene data show CDR1 as MNHNY and CDR2 as SVGAGI (reference sequence). The CDR3 runs 15 residues. The CDR3: CASSYSSSGSPEQYF. The CDR3 DNA sequence: TGTGCCAGCAGTTACTCGAGTAGCGGGAGTCCCGAGCAGTACTTC.

This clone appeared a few times. V usage is TRBV29-1 and J usage is TRBJ2-1; no firm D call. The germline V and J ends were trimmed by 6 bases and 8 bases, with 11 bases remaining between them. The CDR3 totals 11 residues. Germline V CDR1 and CDR2: SQVTM, ANQGSEA. The CDR3 spells CSVFSNHEQFF. The CDR3 bases are TGCAGCGTCTTCTCAAATCATGAGCAGTTCTTC.

CDR3 in DNA: TGCGCCAGCAGCTTTACAGGGGGAAGGGCTAACACTGAAGCTTTCTTT. Translation gives CASSFTGGRANTEAFF. This sequence joins TRBV5-1 and TRBJ1-1, with 8 bases fitting TRBD1. J gave up 2 bases and V 2 bases, and 8 bases lay outside the gene matches. Germline V CDR1 and CDR2: SGHRS, YFSETQ. The CDR3 loop spans 16 amino acids.

The chain links TRBV7-6 to TRBJ2-7; no firm D call. Trimming stripped 5 bases from V and 4 bases from J, with 6 bases between. Germline lookup yields CDR1 SGHVS and CDR2 FNYEAQ. The CDR3 consists of 11 residues. The CDR3 sequence is CASSMRYEQYF. CDR3 coding DNA: TGTGCCAGCAGCATGCGGTACGAGCAGTACTTC.

The V gene is TRBV20-1, the J gene TRBJ1-1; tentative D call: TRBD1 (5 bases). Germline V gene sequence: CDR1 DFQATT, CDR2 SNEGSKA (reference sequence). The CDR3 extends over 10 amino acids. V was clipped by 4 bases and J by 8 bases, with 8 bases between them. The CDR3 nucleotides are TGCAGTGCTACCAACAGGGAAGCTTTCTTT. This encodes CSATNREAFF.

The chain joins TRBV29-1 to TRBJ2-2; possibly TRBD2 for D (5 bases). V was clipped by 5 bases and J by 4 bases, with 11 bases between them. The CDR3 has 13 residues. The germline CDR1 and CDR2 sequences are SQVTM and ANQGSEA. CDR3 nucleotides: TGCAGCGTTAACAGCGGTTCCACCGGGGAGCTGTTTTTT. The encoded protein is CSVNSGSTGELFF.

CDR3 nucleotide sequence: TGTGCCAGCAAAGGGACGACAGGAGATCTTGCGAACACCGGGGAGCTGTTTTTT. Encoded protein: CASKGTTGDLANTGELFF. V usage is TRBV27 and J usage is TRBJ2-2; D possibly corresponds to TRBD1 (6 bases). V lost 7 bases and J 0 bases, leaving 21 bases between the germline ends. The germline gives CDR1 MNHEY, CDR2 SMNVEV (reference sequence). The CDR3 runs to 18 residues.

The chain links TRBV11-2 to TRBJ2-3; unclear D gene. Germline CDR1 is SGHAT and CDR2 is FQNNGV. The CDR3 contains 15 residues. V was pared by 1 base and J by 0 bases, with 8 bases between. The CDR3 coding sequence is TGTGCCAGCAGCTTAGTCTGGGATAGCACAGATACGCAGTATTTT. Encoded protein: CASSLVWDSTDTQYF.

This clone was found once. The chain carries TRBV6-1 and TRBJ2-6; D perhaps matches TRBD1 (5 bases). The CDR3 sequence is 15 residues long. Trimming cost V 4 bases and J 6 bases, with 13 bases left between them. In germline, CDR1 is MNHNS, CDR2 SASEGT. CDR3 loop: CASSGPRDVANVLTF. Written as DNA, the CDR3 is TGTGCCAGCAGTGGACCCAGGGATGTGGCCAACGTCCTGACTTTC.

This sequence joins TRBV12-5 and TRBJ1-2, with unresolved D. Trimming took 7 bases from V and 4 from J, leaving 19 bases between them. CDR1 and CDR2 (germline): LGHNT, FRNRAP. The CDR3 contains 15 residues. CDR3 in amino acids: CASAPGSGEIYGYTF. In nucleotides, the CDR3 is TGTGCTAGTGCCCCCGGGTCAGGAGAAATCTATGGCTACACCTTC.

The V gene is TRBV9, the J gene TRBJ1-1; D call uncertain. The ends were cut back, 3 bases at V and 10 bases at J, with 10 bases in the middle. This CDR3 has 11 amino acids. Looked up from germline, CDR1 is SGDLS and CDR2 is YYNGEE. In DNA, the CDR3 is TGTGCCAGCAGCGGAGGCCAAGGAGCTTTCTTT. This codes for CASSGGQGAFF.

This sequence joins TRBV5-1 and TRBJ2-3, with 13 bases aligning to TRBD2. CDR1 is SGHRS, CDR2 YFSETQ, per germline. The V segment lost 1 base and the J segment 0 bases; nucleotides outside the gene matches: 11. CDR3 length: 20 amino acids. The CDR3 DNA follows: TGCGCCAGCAGCTTGACTGGACTAGCGGGAGACTTTCCTAGCACAGATACGCAGTATTTT. Encoded protein: CASSLTGLAGDFPSTDTQYF.

The J gene is TRBJ1-2, the V gene TRBV5-1; the D gene is possibly TRBD1 (5 bases). Germline CDR1 and CDR2: SGHRS and YFSETQ. V was pared by 4 bases and J by 8 bases, with 18 bases between. The CDR3 covers 14 residues. This CDR3 is CASSAGDSGSGYTF. The CDR3 region has the DNA TGCGCCAGCAGCGCGGGGGACTCAGGTTCGGGCTACACCTTC.

CDR3 residues: CASSPGPDRGYTF. The CDR3 region has the DNA TGTGCCAGCAGCCCTGGGCCTGACCGGGGCTACACCTTC. This chain joins TRBV2 and TRBJ1-2, with D unresolved. Germline CDR1 SNHLY, CDR2 FYNNEI. The CDR3 runs to 13 residues. V was trimmed by 6 bases and J by 8 bases, leaving 16 bases between them.

The rearrangement joins TRBV29-1 to TRBJ2-1, with a weak D call TRBD1 (6 bases). The CDR3 sequence is 15 residues long. Germline V gene sequence: CDR1 SQVTM, CDR2 ANQGSEA. V dropped 5 bases and J dropped 1 base, with 15 bases sitting between them. DNA for the CDR3: TGCAGCGTTACGTTTACAGGGACGTCCTACAATGAGCAGTTCTTC. Translated: CSVTFTGTSYNEQFF.

V and J are TRBV11-2 and TRBJ2-7; D may match TRBD1 or TRBD2 (5 bases each). CDR3 length: 14 amino acids. The germline gives CDR1 SGHAT, CDR2 FQNNGV. The V end lost 3 bases, the J end lost 5 bases, and 14 bases lay between the germline ends. DNA of the CDR3: TGTGCCAGCAGCTTGTGGGGGAGACGGAACGAGCAGTACTTC. This codes for CASSLWGRRNEQYF.

This chain links TRBV5-5 with TRBJ2-1; tentative D call: TRBD2 (5 bases). Trimming removed 5 bases at V and 1 base at J, with 13 bases between. This CDR3 is 15 amino acids long. Germline-derived CDR1 and CDR2 are SGHKS and YYEKEE (reference sequence). The CDR3: CASSFGLQSYNEQFF. Written as DNA, the CDR3 is TGTGCCAGCAGTTTCGGACTCCAATCCTACAATGAGCAGTTCTTC.

The chain couples TRBV28 to TRBJ2-1, with 13 positions matching TRBD2. Trimming cost V 5 bases and J 0 bases; bases outside gene matches: 4. This CDR3 spans 17 amino acids. The V gene's germline CDR1 is MDHEN and CDR2 SYDVKM. This CDR3 reads CASSGTSGTRSYNEQFF. The CDR3 nucleotides read TGTGCCAGCAGTGGGACTAGCGGGACCCGCTCCTACAATGAGCAGTTCTTC.